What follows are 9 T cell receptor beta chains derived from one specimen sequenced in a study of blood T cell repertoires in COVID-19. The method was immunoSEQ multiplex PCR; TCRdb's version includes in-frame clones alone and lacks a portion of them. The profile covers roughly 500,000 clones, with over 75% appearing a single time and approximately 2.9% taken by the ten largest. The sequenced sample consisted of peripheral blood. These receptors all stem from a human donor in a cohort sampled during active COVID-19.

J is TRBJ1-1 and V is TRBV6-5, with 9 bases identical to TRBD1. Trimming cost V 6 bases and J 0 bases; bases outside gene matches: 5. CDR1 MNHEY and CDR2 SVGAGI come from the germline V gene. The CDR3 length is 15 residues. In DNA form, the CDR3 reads TGTGCCAGCAGGGGACAGGGAGGAGTGAACACTGAAGCTTTCTTT. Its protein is CASRGQGGVNTEAFF.

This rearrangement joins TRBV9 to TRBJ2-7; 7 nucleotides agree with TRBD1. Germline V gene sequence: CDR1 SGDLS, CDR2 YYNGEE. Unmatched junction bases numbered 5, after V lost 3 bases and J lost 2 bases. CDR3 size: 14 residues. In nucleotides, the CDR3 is TGTGCCAGCAGCGCGCACGACAGGGCCTACGAGCAGTACTTC. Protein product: CASSAHDRAYEQYF. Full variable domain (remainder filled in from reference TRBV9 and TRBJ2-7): DSGVTQTPKHLITATGQRVTLRCSPRSGDLSVYWYQQSLDQGLQFLIQYYNGEERAKGNILERFSAQQFPDLHSELNLSSLELGDSALYFCASSAHDRAYEQYFGPGTRLTVT.

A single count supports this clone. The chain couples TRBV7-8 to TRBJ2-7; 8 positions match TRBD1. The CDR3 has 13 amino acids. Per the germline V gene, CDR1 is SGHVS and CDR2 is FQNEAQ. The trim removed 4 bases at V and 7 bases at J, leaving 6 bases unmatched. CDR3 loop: CASSYRGKREQYF. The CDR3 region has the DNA TGTGCCAGCAGCTACAGGGGGAAGAGGGAGCAGTACTTC.

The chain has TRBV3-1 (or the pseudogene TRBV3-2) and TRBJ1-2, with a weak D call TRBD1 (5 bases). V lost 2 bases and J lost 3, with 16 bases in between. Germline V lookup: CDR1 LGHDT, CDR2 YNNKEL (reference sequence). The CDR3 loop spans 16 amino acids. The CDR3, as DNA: TGTGCCAGCAGCCAACTTTGGGGCAGGAAATACTATGGCTACACCTTC. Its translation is CASSQLWGRKYYGYTF.

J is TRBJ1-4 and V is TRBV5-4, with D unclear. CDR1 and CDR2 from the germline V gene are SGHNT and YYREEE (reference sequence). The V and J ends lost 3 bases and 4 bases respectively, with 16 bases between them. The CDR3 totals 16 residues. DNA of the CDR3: TGTGCCAGCAGCTCCCGGGGTATAGGGAATAATGAAAAACTGTTTTTT. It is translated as CASSSRGIGNNEKLFF.

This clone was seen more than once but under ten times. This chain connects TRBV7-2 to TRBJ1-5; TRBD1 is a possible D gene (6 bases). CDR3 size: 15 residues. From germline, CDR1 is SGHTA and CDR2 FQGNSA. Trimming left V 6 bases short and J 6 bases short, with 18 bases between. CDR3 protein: CASSLDAGGGQPQHF. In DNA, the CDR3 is TGTGCCAGCAGTTTGGACGCGGGGGGCGGTCAGCCCCAGCATTTT.

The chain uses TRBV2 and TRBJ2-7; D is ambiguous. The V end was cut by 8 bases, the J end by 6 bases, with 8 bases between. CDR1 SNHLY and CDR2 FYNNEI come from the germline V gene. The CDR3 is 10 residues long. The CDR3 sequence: CASGPGEQYF. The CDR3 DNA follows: TGTGCCAGCGGTCCGGGCGAGCAGTACTTC.

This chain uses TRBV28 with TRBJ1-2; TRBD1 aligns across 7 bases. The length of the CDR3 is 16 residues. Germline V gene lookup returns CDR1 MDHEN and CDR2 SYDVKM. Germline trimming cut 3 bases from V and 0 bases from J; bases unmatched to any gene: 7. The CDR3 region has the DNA TGTGCCAGCAGTTTTTCCGGACAGGCCCCTAACTATGGCTACACCTTC. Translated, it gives CASSFSGQAPNYGYTF.

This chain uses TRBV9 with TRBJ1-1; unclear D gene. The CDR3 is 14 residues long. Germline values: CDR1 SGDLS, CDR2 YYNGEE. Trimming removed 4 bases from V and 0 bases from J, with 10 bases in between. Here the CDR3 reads CASSFNTVNTEAFF. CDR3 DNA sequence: TGTGCCAGCAGCTTCAATACAGTGAACACTGAAGCTTTCTTT.